These T cell receptor beta chains were read from a single sample in a study of molecular identifiers for immune sequencing clone quantification. One entry per CDR3 protein, called by TCRdb with MiXCR from the PCR reads. The table includes 490,000 or so distinct CDR3 sequences, over 20% detected once. Material: naive CD8+ T cells from blood, with Jurkat cell RNA spiked in. The receptors were gathered from a human donor in good health. Some libraries in this study had Jurkat cell RNA spiked in. CDR3s include the opening cysteine and the closing phenylalanine or tryptophan. The D gene is left open where the match is weak. Clone size, where shown, is once, few, many, or a class for clones that have expanded.

cdr3_nt: TGTGCCAGCAGTTTTAGAGCGGGAGGGCCTTCGGAGCAGTTCTTC
cdr3_aa: CASSFRAGGPSEQFF
d_call: TRBD2
clone_size: many
j_call: TRBJ2-1
v_call: TRBV28

cdr3_nt: TGTGCCAGCAGCTTACTAGCGCGCAGCTCCTACAATGAGCAGTTCTTC
cdr3_aa: CASSLLARSSYNEQFF
d_call: NA
clone_size: NA
j_call: TRBJ2-1
v_call: TRBV7-3

cdr3_nt: TGCGCCAGCAGCTCGAGTACAGGGGAAAAGTACTTC
cdr3_aa: CASSSSTGEKYF
d_call: TRBD1
clone_size: many
j_call: TRBJ2-7
v_call: TRBV5-1

cdr3_nt: TGTGCCAGCGGACTAGCGTGGGCAGATACGCAGTATTTT
cdr3_aa: CASGLAWADTQYF
d_call: TRBD2
clone_size: few
j_call: TRBJ2-3
v_call: TRBV6-2/TRBV6-3

cdr3_nt: TGCGCCAGCAGCCCCCTGTCACAGGGGATAGCTGAAGCTTTCTTT
cdr3_aa: CASSPLSQGIAEAFF
d_call: TRBD1
clone_size: many
j_call: TRBJ1-1
v_call: TRBV4-1

cdr3_nt: TGTGCCAGCAGCCAAGCTCCCCTTCAGGTGACCCAAGAGACCCAGTACTTC
cdr3_aa: CASSQAPLQVTQETQYF
d_call: NA
clone_size: NA
j_call: TRBJ2-5
v_call: TRBV4-2

cdr3_nt: TGTGCCAGCAGCTTAGCCGATATTACAGGGTTCAAAGAGACCCAGTACTTC
cdr3_aa: CASSLADITGFKETQYF
d_call: NA
clone_size: NA
j_call: TRBJ2-5
v_call: TRBV7-6

cdr3_nt: TGCAGTGCTAGGGGAGGGGATCGGCCAGATACGCAGTATTTT
cdr3_aa: CSARGGDRPDTQYF
d_call: TRBD2
clone_size: NA
j_call: TRBJ2-3
v_call: TRBV20-1

cdr3_nt: TGCAGTGCTAGAGATTCCATCGCTAGCGGGAGTACGGGTGAGCAGTTCTTC
cdr3_aa: CSARDSIASGSTGEQFF
d_call: TRBD2
clone_size: few
j_call: TRBJ2-1
v_call: TRBV20-1

cdr3_nt: TGTGCCAGCAGCCCCGGATTCGCCACCGGGGAGCTGTTTTTT
cdr3_aa: CASSPGFATGELFF
d_call: NA
clone_size: many
j_call: TRBJ2-2
v_call: TRBV7-3

cdr3_nt: TGTGCCAGCAGTTTAGAGACATACAATGAGCAGTTCTTC
cdr3_aa: CASSLETYNEQFF
d_call: NA
clone_size: NA
j_call: TRBJ2-1
v_call: TRBV12-3/TRBV12-4

cdr3_nt: TGCAGTGCTAGTCTCGGGACAGGCTTGAACCTCCCCACAGATACGCAGTATTTT
cdr3_aa: CSASLGTGLNLPTDTQYF
d_call: TRBD1
clone_size: NA
j_call: TRBJ2-3
v_call: TRBV20-1

cdr3_nt: TGTGCCAGCAGCTTAGAGAACGAGCAAGAGACCCAGTACTTC
cdr3_aa: CASSLENEQETQYF
d_call: NA
clone_size: few
j_call: TRBJ2-5
v_call: TRBV7-2

cdr3_nt: TGCGCCAGCCTGGACAGGGTTGGATACGAGCAGTACTTC
cdr3_aa: CASLDRVGYEQYF
d_call: TRBD1
clone_size: many
j_call: TRBJ2-7
v_call: TRBV5-1

cdr3_nt: TGTGCCAGCAGCTTAAGGCCTGAAGACAATGAGCAGTTCTTC
cdr3_aa: CASSLRPEDNEQFF
d_call: NA
clone_size: many
j_call: TRBJ2-1
v_call: TRBV13

cdr3_nt: TGTGCCAGCAGTTACCTTAATAGCGGGGGAAGCGAGCAGTTCTTC
cdr3_aa: CASSYLNSGGSEQFF
d_call: TRBD2
clone_size: many
j_call: TRBJ2-1
v_call: TRBV6-2/TRBV6-3

cdr3_nt: TGTGCCAGCAGTCCAAGGATAAGGGGGGCGAAGAACACTGAAGCTTTCTTT
cdr3_aa: CASSPRIRGAKNTEAFF
d_call: NA
clone_size: many
j_call: TRBJ1-1
v_call: TRBV7-2

cdr3_nt: TGTGCCAGCAGCTTCATAGGGCGGGAGGGACAGTTCTTC
cdr3_aa: CASSFIGREGQFF
d_call: TRBD2
clone_size: few
j_call: TRBJ2-1
v_call: TRBV13